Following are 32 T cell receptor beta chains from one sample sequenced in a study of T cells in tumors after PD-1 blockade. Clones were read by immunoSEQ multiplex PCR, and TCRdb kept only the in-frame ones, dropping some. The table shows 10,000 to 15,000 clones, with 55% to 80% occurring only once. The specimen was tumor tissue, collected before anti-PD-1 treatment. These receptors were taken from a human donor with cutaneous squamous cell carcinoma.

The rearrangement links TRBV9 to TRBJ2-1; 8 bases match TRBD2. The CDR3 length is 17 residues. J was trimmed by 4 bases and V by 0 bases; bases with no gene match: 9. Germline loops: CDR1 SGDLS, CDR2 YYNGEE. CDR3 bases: TGTGCCAGCAGCGTAGCGTCCGGGAGGGGTATATACAATGAGCAGTTCTTC. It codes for CASSVASGRGIYNEQFF.

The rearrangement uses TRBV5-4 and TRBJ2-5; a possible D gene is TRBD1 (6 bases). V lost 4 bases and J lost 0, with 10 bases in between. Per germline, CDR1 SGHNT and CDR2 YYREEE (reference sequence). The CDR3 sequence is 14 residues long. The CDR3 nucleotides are TGTGCCAGCAGCGACGGACAGCACCAAGAGACCCAGTACTTC. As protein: CASSDGQHQETQYF.

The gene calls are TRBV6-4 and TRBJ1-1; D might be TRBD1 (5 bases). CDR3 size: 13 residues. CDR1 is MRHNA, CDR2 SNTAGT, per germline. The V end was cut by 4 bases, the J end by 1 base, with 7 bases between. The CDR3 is CASSAGQNTEAFF. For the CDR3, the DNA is TGTGCCAGCAGTGCAGGGCAGAACACTGAAGCTTTCTTT.

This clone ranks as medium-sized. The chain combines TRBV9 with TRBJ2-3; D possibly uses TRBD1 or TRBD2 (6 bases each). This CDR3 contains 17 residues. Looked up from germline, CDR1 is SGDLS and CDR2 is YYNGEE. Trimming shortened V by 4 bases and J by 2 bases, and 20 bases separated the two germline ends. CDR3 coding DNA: TGTGCCAGCAGCCCCTTTGTTGGGGGCGGGATCACAGATACGCAGTATTTT. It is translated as CASSPFVGGGITDTQYF. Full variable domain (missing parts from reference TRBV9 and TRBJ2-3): DSGVTQTPKHLITATGQRVTLRCSPRSGDLSVYWYQQSLDQGLQFLIQYYNGEERAKGNILERFSAQQFPDLHSELNLSSLELGDSALYFCASSPFVGGGITDTQYFGPGTRLTVL.

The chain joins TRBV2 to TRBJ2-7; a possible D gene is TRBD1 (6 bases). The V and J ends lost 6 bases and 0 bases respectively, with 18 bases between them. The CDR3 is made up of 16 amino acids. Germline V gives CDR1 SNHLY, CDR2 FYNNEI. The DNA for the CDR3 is TGTGCCAGCAGGGATCCCAGTGGGGGCTCCTCCTACGAGCAGTACTTC. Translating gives CASRDPSGGSSYEQYF.

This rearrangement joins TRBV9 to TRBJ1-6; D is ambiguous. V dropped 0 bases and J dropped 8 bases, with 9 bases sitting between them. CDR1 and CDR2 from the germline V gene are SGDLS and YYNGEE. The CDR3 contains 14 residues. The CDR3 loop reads CASSVEVGDSPLHF. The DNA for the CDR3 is TGTGCCAGCAGCGTAGAGGTCGGGGATTCACCCCTCCACTTT.

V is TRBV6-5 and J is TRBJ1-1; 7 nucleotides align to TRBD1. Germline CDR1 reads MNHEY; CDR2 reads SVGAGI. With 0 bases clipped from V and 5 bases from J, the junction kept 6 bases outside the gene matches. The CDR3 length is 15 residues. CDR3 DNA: TGTGCCAGCAGTTACTCGTCAGGGGGGCTTACTGAAGCTTTCTTT. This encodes CASSYSSGGLTEAFF.

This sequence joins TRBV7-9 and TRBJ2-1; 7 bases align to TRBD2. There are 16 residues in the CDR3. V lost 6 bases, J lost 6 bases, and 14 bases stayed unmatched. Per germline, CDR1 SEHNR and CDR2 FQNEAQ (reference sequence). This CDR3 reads CASSKIRTSDFNEQFF. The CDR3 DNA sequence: TGTGCCAGCAGTAAAATCCGCACTAGCGATTTCAATGAGCAGTTCTTC. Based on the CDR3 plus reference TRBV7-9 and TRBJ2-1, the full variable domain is DTGVSQNPRHKITKRGQNVTFRCDPISEHNRLYWYRQTLGQGPEFLTYFQNEAQLEKSRLLSDRFSAERPKGSFSTLEIQRTEQGDSAMYLCASSKIRTSDFNEQFFGPGTRLTVL.

The CDR3 DNA sequence: TGTGCCAGCAGCTTAGCGAAACAAACCGAGCAGTACTTC. Translated, it gives CASSLAKQTEQYF. The chain has TRBV7-2 and TRBJ2-7; no reliable D call. This CDR3 region has 13 residues. Trimming stripped 0 bases from V and 6 bases from J, with 9 bases between. Looked up from germline, CDR1 is SGHTA and CDR2 is FQGNSA.

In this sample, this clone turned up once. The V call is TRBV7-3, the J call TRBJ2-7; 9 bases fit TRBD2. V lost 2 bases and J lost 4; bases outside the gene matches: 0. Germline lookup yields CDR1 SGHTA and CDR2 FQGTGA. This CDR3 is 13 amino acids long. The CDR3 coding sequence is TGTGCCAGCAGCTTAGCGGGAGGGTACGAGCAGTACTTC. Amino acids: CASSLAGGYEQYF. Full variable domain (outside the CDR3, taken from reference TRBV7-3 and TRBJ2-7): GAGVSQTPSNKVTEKGKYVELRCDPISGHTALYWYRQSLGQGPEFLIYFQGTGAADDSGLPNDRFFAVRPEGSVSTLKIQRTERGDSAVYLCASSLAGGYEQYFGPGTRLTVT.

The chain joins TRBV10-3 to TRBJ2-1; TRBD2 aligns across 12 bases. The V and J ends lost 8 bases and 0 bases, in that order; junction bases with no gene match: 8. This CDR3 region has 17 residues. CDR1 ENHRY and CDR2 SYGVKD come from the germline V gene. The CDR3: CAIGGTSGGTSYNEQFF. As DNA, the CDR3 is TGTGCCATCGGGGGTACTAGCGGGGGGACCTCCTACAATGAGCAGTTCTTC.

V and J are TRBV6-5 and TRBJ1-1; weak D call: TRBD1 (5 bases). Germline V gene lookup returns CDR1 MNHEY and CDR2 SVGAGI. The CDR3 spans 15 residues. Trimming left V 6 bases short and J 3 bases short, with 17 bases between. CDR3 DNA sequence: TGTGCCAGCAGACAAGCCCGGAGGGGCCACACTGAAGCTTTCTTT. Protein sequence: CASRQARRGHTEAFF.

The DNA for the CDR3 is TGTGCCAGTAGTACCCCATCAGGGACGAATCAGCCCCAGCATTTT. Its protein product is CASSTPSGTNQPQHF. The chain couples TRBV19 to TRBJ1-5; a possible D gene is TRBD1 (5 bases). This CDR3 is 15 amino acids long. Germline-derived CDR1 and CDR2 are LNHDA and SQIVND (reference sequence). V lost 4 bases, J lost 4 bases, and 14 bases lay in between.

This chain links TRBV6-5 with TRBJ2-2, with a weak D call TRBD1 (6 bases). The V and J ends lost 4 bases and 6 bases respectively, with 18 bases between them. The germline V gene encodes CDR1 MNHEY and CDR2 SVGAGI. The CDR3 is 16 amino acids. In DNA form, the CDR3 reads TGTGCCAGCAGTTCCAACAGGGTAGGGGAAGCCGGGGAGCTGTTTTTT. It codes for CASSSNRVGEAGELFF.

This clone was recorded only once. CDR3 sequence: CASSYSGGGAGELFF. Written as DNA, the CDR3 is TGTGCCAGCAGTTACTCAGGGGGAGGGGCCGGGGAGCTGTTTTTT. This chain links TRBV6-6 with TRBJ2-2, with a possible D match to TRBD2 (7 bases). Germline CDR1 and CDR2: MNHNY and SVGAGI (reference sequence). This CDR3 comprises 15 residues. Trimming removed 0 bases at V and 6 bases at J, with 11 bases between.

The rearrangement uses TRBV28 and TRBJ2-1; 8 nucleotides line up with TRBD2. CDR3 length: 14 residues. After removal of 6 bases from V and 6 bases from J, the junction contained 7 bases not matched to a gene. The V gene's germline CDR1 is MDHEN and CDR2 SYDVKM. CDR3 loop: CASSWTSLPNEQFF. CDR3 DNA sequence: TGTGCCAGCAGCTGGACTAGCCTCCCCAATGAGCAGTTCTTC.

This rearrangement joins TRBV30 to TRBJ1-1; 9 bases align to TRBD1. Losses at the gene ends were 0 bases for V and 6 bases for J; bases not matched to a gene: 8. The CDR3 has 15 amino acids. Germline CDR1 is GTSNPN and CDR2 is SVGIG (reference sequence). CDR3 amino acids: CAWSVRDREGSEAFF. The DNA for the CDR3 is TGTGCCTGGAGTGTAAGGGACAGGGAAGGTTCTGAAGCTTTCTTT. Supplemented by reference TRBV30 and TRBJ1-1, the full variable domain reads SQTIHQWPATLVQPVGSPLSLECTVEGTSNPNLYWYRQAAGRGLQLLFYSVGIGQISSEVPQNLSASRPQDRQFILSSKKLLLSDSGFYLCAWSVRDREGSEAFFGQGTRLTVV.

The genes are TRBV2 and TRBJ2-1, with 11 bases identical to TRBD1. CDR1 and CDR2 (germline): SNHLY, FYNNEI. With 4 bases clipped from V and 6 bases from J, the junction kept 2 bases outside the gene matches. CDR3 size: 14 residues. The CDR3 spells CASSVGTGGNEQFF. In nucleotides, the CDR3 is TGTGCCAGCAGTGTCGGGACAGGGGGCAATGAGCAGTTCTTC. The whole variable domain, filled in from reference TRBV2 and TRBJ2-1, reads EPEVTQTPSHQVTQMGQEVILRCVPISNHLYFYWYRQILGQKVEFLVSFYNNEISEKSEIFDDQFSVERPDGSNFTLKIRSTKLEDSAMYFCASSVGTGGNEQFFGPGTRLTVL.

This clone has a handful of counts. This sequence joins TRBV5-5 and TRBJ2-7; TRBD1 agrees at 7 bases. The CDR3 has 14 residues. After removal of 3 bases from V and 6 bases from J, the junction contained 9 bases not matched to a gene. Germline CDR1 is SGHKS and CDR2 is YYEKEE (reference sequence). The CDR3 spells CASSSADRVGEQYF. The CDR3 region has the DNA TGTGCCAGCAGCTCGGCTGACAGGGTCGGCGAGCAGTACTTC.

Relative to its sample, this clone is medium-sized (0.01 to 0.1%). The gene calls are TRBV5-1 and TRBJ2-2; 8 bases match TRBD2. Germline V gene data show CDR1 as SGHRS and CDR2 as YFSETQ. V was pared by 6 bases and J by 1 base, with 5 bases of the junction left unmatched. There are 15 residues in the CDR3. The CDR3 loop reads CASKIREGNTGELFF. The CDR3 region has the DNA TGCGCCAGCAAAATCCGGGAGGGGAACACCGGGGAGCTGTTTTTT.

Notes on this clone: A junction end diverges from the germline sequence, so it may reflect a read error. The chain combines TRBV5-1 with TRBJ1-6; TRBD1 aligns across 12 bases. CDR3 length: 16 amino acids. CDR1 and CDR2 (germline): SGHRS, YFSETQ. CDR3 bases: TGCGCCAGCAGCCTGGGGACAGGGGGCCCTTATTCACCCCCCCACTTT. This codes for CASSLGTGGPYSPPHF.

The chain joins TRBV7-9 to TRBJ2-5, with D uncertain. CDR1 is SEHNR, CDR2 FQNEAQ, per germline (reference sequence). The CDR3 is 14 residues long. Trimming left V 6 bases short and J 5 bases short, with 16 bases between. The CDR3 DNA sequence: TGTGCCAGCAGTTTGCTCCTATCTCGGGAGACCCAGTACTTC. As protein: CASSLLLSRETQYF.

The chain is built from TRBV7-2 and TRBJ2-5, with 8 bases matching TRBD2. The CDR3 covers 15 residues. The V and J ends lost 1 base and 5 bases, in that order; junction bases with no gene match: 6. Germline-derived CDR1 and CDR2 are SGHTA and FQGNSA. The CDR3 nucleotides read TGTGCCAGCAGCTTAGTTTCCCGGGGGGGGGAGACCCAGTACTTC. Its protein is CASSLVSRGGETQYF.

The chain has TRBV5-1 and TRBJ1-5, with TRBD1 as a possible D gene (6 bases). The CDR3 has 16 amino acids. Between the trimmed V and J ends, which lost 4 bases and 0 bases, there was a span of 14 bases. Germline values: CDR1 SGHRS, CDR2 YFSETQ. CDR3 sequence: CASSPEGDSSNQPQHF. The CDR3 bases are TGCGCCAGCAGCCCGGAGGGGGACTCTAGCAATCAGCCCCAGCATTTT.

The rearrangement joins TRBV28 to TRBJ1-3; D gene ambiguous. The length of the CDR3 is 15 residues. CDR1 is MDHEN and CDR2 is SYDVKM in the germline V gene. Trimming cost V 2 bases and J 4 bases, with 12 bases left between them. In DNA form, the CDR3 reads TGTGCCAGCAGTTTACGGACGGCTGTAGGAAACACCATATATTTT. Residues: CASSLRTAVGNTIYF.

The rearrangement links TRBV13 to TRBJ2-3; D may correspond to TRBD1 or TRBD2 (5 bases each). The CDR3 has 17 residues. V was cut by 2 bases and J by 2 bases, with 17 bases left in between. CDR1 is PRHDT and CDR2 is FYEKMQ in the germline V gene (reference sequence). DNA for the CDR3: TGTGCCAGCAGCTTACCTGGTGGGGCCGGGGTCACAGATACGCAGTATTTT. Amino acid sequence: CASSLPGGAGVTDTQYF.

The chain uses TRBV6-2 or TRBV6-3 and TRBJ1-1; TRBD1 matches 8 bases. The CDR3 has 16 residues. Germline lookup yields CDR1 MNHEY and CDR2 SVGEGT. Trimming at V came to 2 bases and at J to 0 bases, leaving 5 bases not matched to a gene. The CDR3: CASSYRQGPLNTEAFF. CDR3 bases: TGTGCCAGCAGTTACCGACAGGGGCCATTGAACACTGAAGCTTTCTTT.

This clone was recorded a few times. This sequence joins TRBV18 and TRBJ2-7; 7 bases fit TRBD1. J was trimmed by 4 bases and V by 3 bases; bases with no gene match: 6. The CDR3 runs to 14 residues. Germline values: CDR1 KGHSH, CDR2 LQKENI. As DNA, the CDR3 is TGTGCCAGCTCACCGGCCGGGACAGAGTACGAGCAGTACTTC. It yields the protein CASSPAGTEYEQYF.

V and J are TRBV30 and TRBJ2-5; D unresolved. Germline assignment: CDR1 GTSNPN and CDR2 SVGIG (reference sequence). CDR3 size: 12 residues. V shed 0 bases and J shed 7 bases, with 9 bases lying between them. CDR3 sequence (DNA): TGTGCCTGGAGTGTCCTGTCTGGGACCCAGTACTTC. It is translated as CAWSVLSGTQYF. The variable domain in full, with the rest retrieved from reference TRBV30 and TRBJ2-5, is SQTIHQWPATLVQPVGSPLSLECTVEGTSNPNLYWYRQAAGRGLQLLFYSVGIGQISSEVPQNLSASRPQDRQFILSSKKLLLSDSGFYLCAWSVLSGTQYFGPGTRLLVL.

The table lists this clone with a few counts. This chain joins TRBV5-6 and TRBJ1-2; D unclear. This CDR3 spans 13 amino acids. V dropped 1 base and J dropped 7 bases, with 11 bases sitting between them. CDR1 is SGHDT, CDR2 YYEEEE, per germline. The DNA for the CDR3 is TGTGCCAGCAGCTTGACGGAGGATCGTGGCTACACCTTC. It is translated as CASSLTEDRGYTF.

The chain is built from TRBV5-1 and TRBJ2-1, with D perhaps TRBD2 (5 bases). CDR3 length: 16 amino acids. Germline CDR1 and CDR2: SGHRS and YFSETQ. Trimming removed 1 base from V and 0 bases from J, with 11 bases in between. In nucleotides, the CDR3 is TGCGCCAGCAGCTTGATGCGAGGGAGCTCCTACAATGAGCAGTTCTTC. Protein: CASSLMRGSSYNEQFF. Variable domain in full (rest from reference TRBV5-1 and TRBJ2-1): KAGVTQTPRYLIKTRGQQVTLSCSPISGHRSVSWYQQTPGQGLQFLFEYFSETQRNKGNFPGRFSGRQFSNSRSEMNVSTLELGDSALYLCASSLMRGSSYNEQFFGPGTRLTVL.

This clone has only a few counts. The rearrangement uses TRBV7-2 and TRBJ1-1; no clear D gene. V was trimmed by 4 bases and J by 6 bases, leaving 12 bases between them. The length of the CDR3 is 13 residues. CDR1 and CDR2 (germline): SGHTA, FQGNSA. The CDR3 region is CASSSPNKAEAFF. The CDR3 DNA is TGTGCCAGCAGCTCCCCAAACAAGGCTGAAGCTTTCTTT.